Listed below are T cell receptor beta chains from one sample, sequenced in a study of a mutant IDH1 vaccine in newly diagnosed glioma. Libraries were prepared by immunoSEQ multiplex PCR; TCRdb keeps only in-frame clonotypes and omits some of them. The table includes under 55,000 clones, over 75% detected once. Their specific antigens are unknown. Sequencing was performed on PBMCs, taken from a glioma patient whose treatment included an IDH1 peptide vaccine. The receptors shown here come from a man aged 50-60 years with glioma. The CDR3 runs from the conserved cysteine through the conserved F or W. Fields, in order: D gene, J gene, clone size, V gene, CDR3 protein, CDR3 DNA. D genes are given only for firm matches. Where a row states a size, it is once, few, many or the class of an expanded clone; other rows omit it.

D gene: NA; J gene: TRBJ1-2; clone size: NA; V gene: TRBV5-1; CDR3 protein: CASSLVGGFDGYTF; CDR3 DNA: TGCGCCAGCAGCTTAGTCGGGGGCTTTGATGGCTACACCTTC
D gene: TRBD2; J gene: TRBJ2-2; clone size: once; V gene: TRBV7-2; CDR3 protein: CASSLKAGTTNTGELFF; CDR3 DNA: TGTGCCAGCAGCTTAAAAGCCGGGACTACGAACACCGGGGAGCTGTTTTTT
D gene: NA; J gene: TRBJ2-7; clone size: NA; V gene: TRBV7-9; CDR3 protein: CASSLNYEQYF; CDR3 DNA: TGTGCCAGCAGCCTCAATTACGAGCAGTACTTC
D gene: NA; J gene: TRBJ1-2; clone size: NA; V gene: TRBV18; CDR3 protein: CASSPRAGGNRARGYTF; CDR3 DNA: TGTGCCAGCTCACCACGGGCTGGGGGCAACAGGGCGAGGGGCTACACCTTC
D gene: TRBD1; J gene: TRBJ2-1; clone size: NA; V gene: TRBV10-3; CDR3 protein: CAISEGDRGIIAYNEQFF; CDR3 DNA: TGTGCCATCAGTGAAGGAGACAGGGGGATCATCGCCTACAATGAGCAGTTCTTC
D gene: NA; J gene: TRBJ2-1; clone size: NA; V gene: TRBV30; CDR3 protein: CVINSWGTYNEQFF; CDR3 DNA: TGTGTCATAAACTCATGGGGTACCTACAATGAGCAGTTCTTC
D gene: NA; J gene: TRBJ2-7; clone size: NA; V gene: TRBV19; CDR3 protein: CASSYGNSPYEQYF; CDR3 DNA: TGTGCCAGTAGCTATGGGAACTCCCCCTACGAGCAGTACTTC
D gene: NA; J gene: TRBJ2-7; clone size: NA; V gene: TRBV29-1; CDR3 protein: CSVEGGRGRYEQYF; CDR3 DNA: TGCAGCGTTGAAGGGGGCAGGGGTCGGTACGAGCAGTACTTC
D gene: NA; J gene: TRBJ1-5; clone size: NA; V gene: TRBV7-2; CDR3 protein: CASSSGVYSNQPQHF; CDR3 DNA: TGTGCCAGCAGCTCAGGGGTGTATAGCAATCAGCCCCAGCATTTT
D gene: NA; J gene: TRBJ2-2; clone size: NA; V gene: TRBV30; CDR3 protein: CAWNIIRGVTGELFF; CDR3 DNA: TGTGCCTGGAATATTATCCGCGGGGTTACCGGGGAGCTGTTTTTT
D gene: TRBD2; J gene: TRBJ2-1; clone size: NA; V gene: TRBV4-1; CDR3 protein: CASSQGLSGSYNEQFF; CDR3 DNA: TGCGCCAGCAGCCAAGGGCTTAGCGGGTCCTACAATGAGCAGTTCTTC
D gene: TRBD2; J gene: TRBJ2-1; clone size: few; V gene: TRBV10-3; CDR3 protein: CAISRLGTSGGKRGYNEQFF; CDR3 DNA: TGTGCCATCAGCAGACTGGGGACTAGCGGGGGGAAGCGGGGCTACAATGAGCAGTTCTTC
D gene: NA; J gene: TRBJ2-3; clone size: NA; V gene: TRBV7-2; CDR3 protein: CASTGYSSTDTQYF; CDR3 DNA: TGTGCCAGCACAGGGTATTCTAGCACAGATACGCAGTATTTT
D gene: NA; J gene: TRBJ1-1; clone size: NA; V gene: TRBV19; CDR3 protein: CASSTRPFREGTEAFF; CDR3 DNA: TGTGCCAGTAGTACCCGACCATTTCGGGAGGGGACTGAAGCTTTCTTT
D gene: NA; J gene: TRBJ1-2; clone size: NA; V gene: TRBV7-9; CDR3 protein: CASSLEGGFDATNYGYTF; CDR3 DNA: TGTGCCAGCAGCTTAGAGGGAGGGTTCGATGCTACTAACTATGGCTACACCTTC
D gene: NA; J gene: TRBJ2-3; clone size: NA; V gene: TRBV30; CDR3 protein: CAWSVFRGSTDTQYF; CDR3 DNA: TGTGCCTGGAGTGTATTCAGGGGAAGCACAGATACGCAGTATTTT